The clone carrying this T cell receptor (beta chain) has a handful of counts. What it binds is not known. TCRdb used MiXCR to reprocess the reads, holding one entry per CDR3 protein. The repertoire has fewer than 350,000 distinct CDR3 sequences, under 35% of them found once; the top ten carry around 20%. This sample is drawn from a study of T cell repertoires in cytomegalovirus infection. Study-wide background: Both a matching HLA type and CMV infection were indicated by public TCR beta signatures.

Trimming removed 9 bases at V and 0 bases at J, with 16 bases between. This CDR3 is 15 amino acids long. Per germline, CDR1 MNHEY and CDR2 SMNVEV (reference sequence). This chain joins TRBV27 and TRBJ2-3; D gene ambiguous. The source of this sequence is a human donor in good health (CMV status not recorded). Some clones in this sample may be carry-over from other donors' samples. The material sequenced was cultured PBMCs, taken from culture after CMV antigen stimulation. The DNA for the CDR3 is TGTGCCAGTGTGGCCCGCCAGACTAGCACAGATACGCAGTATTTT. Its protein is CASVARQTSTDTQYF.